This record covers a single T cell receptor (beta chain). Its antigen is unidentified. This same CDR3 is encoded by further DNA sequences in the sample. Recipient blood drawn about 28 days pretransplant and days 30, 100, 180 after. This CDR3 is built from 17 residues. Unmatched junction bases numbered 9, after V lost 4 bases and J lost 0 bases. In germline, CDR1 is SGHDT, CDR2 YYEEEE. The sample is drawn from a study of T cell clonotyping in hematopoietic cell transplantation. Points from the study as a whole: After transplant, recipient diversity fell while pathologically expanded clonotypes grew through day 180. No sorting was done, leaving CD4 and CD8 contributions mixed. Broader posttransplant TCR repertoire diversity was predicted by graft donor and pretransplant recipient Inverse Simpson Index values.

Profiling relied on immunoSEQ multiplex PCR, and the TCRdb table lists in-frame clones only, not all of them. The table has 2,100 or so clones, over 70% seen once. The genes are TRBV5-6 and TRBJ2-1, with 8 bases matching TRBD1. The sequence was collected from a male patient in his fifties or sixties who had an allogeneic stem cell transplant from a related donor, so the T cells may come from the graft donor. Some clones in this sample may be carry-over from other donors' samples. The material was PBMCs, obtained 100 days after allogeneic stem cell transplant. This CDR3 is CASSPRGRVSSYNEQFF. DNA for the CDR3: TGTGCCAGCAGCCCCAGGGGGCGCGTAAGCTCCTACAATGAGCAGTTCTTC.